In this sample, the clone carrying this TCR beta chain turned up a few times. Its antigen is unknown. TCRdb redid the calling of the reads with MiXCR, one entry per CDR3 protein. The profile shows fewer than 950,000 distinct CDR3 sequences, approximately 30% of them singletons. This record comes from a study of T cell repertoires in cytomegalovirus infection. Germline lookup yields CDR1 SGHVS and CDR2 FNYEAQ. CDR3 length: 19 residues. Unmatched junction bases numbered 15, after V lost 5 bases and J lost 4 bases. V gene TRBV7-6 combines with J gene TRBJ2-1, with TRBD2 matching 12 bases. The TCR sequence derives from a human donor in good health (CMV status not recorded). Some clones in this sample may be carry-over from other donors' samples. This material consisted of cultured CD8+ T cells from PBMCs, taken from culture after CMV antigen stimulation. CDR3 nucleotide sequence: TGTGCCAGCAGCCCACCGATCCCGACTAGCGGGGGTCAATACAATGAGCAGTTCTTC. Amino acids: CASSPPIPTSGGQYNEQFF.